The clone carrying this TCR beta chain showed up many times. Antigen: not known. CDR1 MDHEN and CDR2 SYDVKM come from the germline V gene. This CDR3 comprises 16 residues. The V gene lost 6 bases and the J gene lost 5 bases, with 22 bases spanning the gap. Time point of the sample: newly diagnosed GD, antithyroid drugs for less than 3 months. Construction of the TCR library relied on RNA isolated from PBMCs. This specimen comes from a study of regulatory T cells in long-lasting Graves disease. The TCR beta library used iRepertoire HTBI primers with Arm-PCR amplification of CDR3. Via MiXCR, TCRdb re-called the multiplex PCR reads, giving one row per CDR3 protein. The data contain some 500,000 distinct CDR3 sequences, roughly 14% of them seen just once; the ten biggest clones take up roughly 9.7%. Study-level points and caveats: With persistent disease, TRBV28, TRBJ1-2 and TRBJ2-5 were the favored segments.

These records were also assigned to another study, of T cells in Graves' hyperthyroidism and ophthalmopathy. That source reports: Patients having uncontrolled infection, another autoimmune disease, pregnancy or lactation were not included. The primer set for the first-round RT-PCR of the TCR CDR3 was HTBI. Most clonotypes expanded in thyroid above 0.001 were likewise present in blood.

Sequencing was performed on peripheral blood mononuclear cells (PBMCs), taken at new diagnosis, from a patient treated with antithyroid drugs. The clonotype was recovered from a man younger than 40 with Graves disease. The chain has TRBV28 and TRBJ2-5; no firm D call. The CDR3 region has the DNA TGTGCCAGCAGCCCACTGGGAAGCGATTCGAGGGAGACCCAGTACTTC. This encodes CASSPLGSDSRETQYF.